What follows describes a single TCR beta chain. Its specificity is unknown. Original analysis: Quality scores were absent from the junction-only immunoSEQ sequences, so filtering differed. Measured with immunoSEQ multiplex PCR; TCRdb has only the in-frame clones, and not every one. V, J and clone size were drawn from that table, and D and trimming were deduced from the DNA. The sample shows 550,000 to 750,000 clones, 92% of them seen only once. The sample originates from a study of shared clonotypes between healthy human individuals. The CDR3 sequence is 16 residues long. Trimming took off 3 bases at V and 8 bases at J, with 20 bases between the two ends. Germline values: CDR1 ENHRY, CDR2 SYGVKD. General study points: Of the naive CD4 clonotypes, about 5% were shared across four donors. Generation probabilities of non-shared clonotypes were lower (relative to those shared by all four donors).

It was CD45RO-negative cells, positively selected for CCR7, that made up naive CD8 cells, with terminally differentiated effector memory CD45RA+ cells excluded. The gene calls are TRBV10-3 and TRBJ2-1; D remains ambiguous. The source is a man younger than 45 in good health. Sequencing was carried out using naive CD8+ T cells sorted from blood. The DNA of the CDR3 is TGTGCCATCAGTGATAGGTTTGTGGACCCTAGGGATGAGCAGTTCTTC. Its protein is CAISDRFVDPRDEQFF.